This is a list of T cell receptor beta chains from one sample in a study of control samples from healthy donors and cancer patients. Repertoires were generated with immunoSEQ multiplex PCR, while TCRdb's copy carries only in-frame clones and drops some. The repertoire holds about 270,000 clones, over 75% seen once, with about an eighth in the top ten. Sequencing was carried out using PBMCs. These TCRs come from a woman aged 60-70 years with lung cancer. The CDR3 runs from the conserved cysteine through the conserved F or W. The order of the fields is V gene, clone size, J gene, D gene, CDR3 protein, CDR3 DNA. A D gene is named only where the DNA matches it firmly. Clone sizes are given selectively: once, few, many, or a class where the clone is expanded.

TRBV4-2	NA	TRBJ2-7	NA	CASSQGIGGPSSYEQYF	TGTGCCAGCAGTCAAGGGATTGGGGGGCCCAGCTCCTACGAGCAGTACTTC
TRBV27	NA	TRBJ2-2	NA	CASSSTGGAGELFF	TGTGCCAGCAGTTCCACAGGGGGGGCCGGGGAGCTGTTTTTT
TRBV10-3	NA	TRBJ2-7	NA	CAISEGAPGDEQYF	TGTGCCATCAGTGAGGGGGCCCCGGGGGACGAGCAGTACTTC
TRBV20-1	few	TRBJ1-2	NA	CNGYFNYGYTF	TGCAACGGGTACTTCAACTATGGCTACACCTTC
TRBV7-7	NA	TRBJ2-2	TRBD1	CASSSRQGVGTGELFF	TGTGCCAGCAGCTCCCGACAGGGGGTGGGCACCGGGGAGCTGTTTTTT
TRBV20-1	NA	TRBJ1-2	TRBD1	CSARQGYGYTF	TGCAGTGCGCGACAGGGGTATGGCTACACCTTC
TRBV6-5	NA	TRBJ1-5	NA	CASSNRYSNQPQHF	TGTGCCAGCAGTAACCGGTATAGCAATCAGCCCCAGCATTTT
TRBV18	NA	TRBJ2-1	NA	CASSPTKGREEYNEQFF	TGTGCCAGCTCACCCACGAAGGGGCGCGAGGAGTACAATGAGCAGTTCTTC
TRBV11-2	NA	TRBJ2-7	TRBD2	CASSRLAGGGLSYEQYF	TGTGCCAGCAGCCGACTAGCGGGAGGAGGGCTCTCCTACGAGCAGTACTTC
TRBV7-2	NA	TRBJ2-7	TRBD1	CASSLWQGAGEQYF	TGTGCCAGCAGCTTATGGCAGGGGGCAGGGGAGCAGTACTTC
TRBV28	NA	TRBJ2-7	NA	CASSGNNLQYF	TGTGCCAGCAGTGGAAACAACTTGCAGTACTTC
TRBV5-1	NA	TRBJ2-1	NA	CASSLVGVSNEQFF	TGCGCCAGCAGCTTGGTCGGGGTGTCGAATGAGCAGTTCTTC
TRBV25-1	NA	TRBJ1-4	NA	CASSEYSRANEKLFF	TGTGCCAGCAGTGAATACTCCAGGGCTAATGAAAAACTGTTTTTT
TRBV18	NA	TRBJ1-4	NA	CASSPPGANEKLFF	TGTGCCAGCTCACCACCGGGGGCTAATGAAAAACTGTTTTTT
TRBV27	NA	TRBJ2-5	TRBD1	CASGQVQETQYF	TGTGCCAGTGGACAGGTCCAAGAGACCCAGTACTTC
TRBV5-1	NA	TRBJ2-4	TRBD1	CASSPMTGAKNIQYF	TGCGCCAGCAGCCCGATGACAGGGGCCAAAAACATTCAGTACTTC
TRBV20-1	NA	TRBJ2-5	NA	CSAETEETQYF	TGCAGTGCAGAAACCGAAGAGACCCAGTACTTC
TRBV7-3	once	TRBJ2-2	NA	CASSHHETGRTGELFF	TGTGCCAGCAGCCATCATGAGACAGGGAGGACCGGGGAGCTGTTTTTT
TRBV2	NA	TRBJ2-2	NA	CASSRIAVTNTGELFF	TGTGCCAGCAGCCGGATAGCGGTTACGAACACCGGGGAGCTGTTTTTT
TRBV5-5	NA	TRBJ2-7	NA	CASSLFLGGQGAGYEQYF	TGTGCCAGCAGCTTGTTTCTGGGAGGGCAGGGGGCTGGCTACGAGCAGTACTTC
TRBV5-1	NA	TRBJ1-4	TRBD1	CASSLALRQGGEKLFF	TGCGCCAGCAGCTTGGCCCTTCGACAGGGTGGAGAAAAACTGTTTTTT
TRBV18	NA	TRBJ2-7	NA	CASSQGEGPYEQYF	TGTGCCAGCTCTCAGGGGGAGGGCCCCTACGAGCAGTACTTC
TRBV12-2	NA	TRBJ2-7	NA	CASRLTSTSGRPYEQYF	TGTGCAAGTCGCTTAACTTCGACTAGCGGGCGCCCCTACGAGCAGTACTTC
TRBV19	NA	TRBJ1-1	NA	CASSIVAGITEAFF	TGTGCCAGTAGTATAGTTGCGGGGATTACTGAAGCTTTCTTT